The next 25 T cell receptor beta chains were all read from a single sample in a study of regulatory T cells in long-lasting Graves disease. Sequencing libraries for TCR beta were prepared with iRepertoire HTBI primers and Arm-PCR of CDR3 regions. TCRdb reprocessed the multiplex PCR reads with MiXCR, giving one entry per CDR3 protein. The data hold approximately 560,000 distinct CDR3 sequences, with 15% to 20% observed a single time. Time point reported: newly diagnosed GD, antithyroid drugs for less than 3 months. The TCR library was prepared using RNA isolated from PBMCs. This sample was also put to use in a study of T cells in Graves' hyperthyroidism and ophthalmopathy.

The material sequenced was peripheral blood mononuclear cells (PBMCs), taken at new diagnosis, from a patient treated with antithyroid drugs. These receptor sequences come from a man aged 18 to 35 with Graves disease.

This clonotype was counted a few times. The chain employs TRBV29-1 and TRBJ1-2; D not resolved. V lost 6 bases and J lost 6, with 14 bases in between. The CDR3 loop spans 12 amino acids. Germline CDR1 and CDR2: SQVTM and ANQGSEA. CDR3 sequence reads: CSVGRMRDGYTF. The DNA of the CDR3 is TGCAGCGTCGGCCGCATGAGGGATGGCTACACCTTC. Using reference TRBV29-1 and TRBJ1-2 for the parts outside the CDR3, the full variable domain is SAVISQKPSRDICQRGTSLTIQCQVDSQVTMMFWYRQQPGQSLTLIATANQGSEATYESGFVIDKFPISRPNLTFSTLTVSNMSPEDSSIYLCSVGRMRDGYTFGSGTRLTVV.

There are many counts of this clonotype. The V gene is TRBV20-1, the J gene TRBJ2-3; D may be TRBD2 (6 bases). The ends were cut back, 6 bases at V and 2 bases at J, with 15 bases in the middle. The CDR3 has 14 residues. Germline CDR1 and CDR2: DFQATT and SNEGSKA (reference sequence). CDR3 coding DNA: TGCAGTGCCCAGGACTACCTATACACAGATACGCAGTATTTT. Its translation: CSAQDYLYTDTQYF.

CDR3 amino acids: CSASTIGDRVEETQYF. CDR3 DNA sequence: TGCAGTGCTAGTACAATTGGGGACAGGGTAGAGGAGACCCAGTACTTC. The chain is built from TRBV20-1 and TRBJ2-5, with 9 bases aligning to TRBD1. This CDR3 has 16 amino acids. CDR1 DFQATT and CDR2 SNEGSKA come from the germline V gene (reference sequence). The junction had 13 bases not matched to a gene; V was cut back by 3 bases and J by 5 bases.

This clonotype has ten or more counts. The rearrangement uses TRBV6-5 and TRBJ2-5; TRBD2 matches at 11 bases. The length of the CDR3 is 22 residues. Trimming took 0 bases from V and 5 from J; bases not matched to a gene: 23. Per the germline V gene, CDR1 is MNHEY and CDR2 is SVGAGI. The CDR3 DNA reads TGTGCCAGCAGTTACTCGATACCGGGGCTAGCGGGAGGCCTACGGGGGGATGAGACCCAGTACTTC. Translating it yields CASSYSIPGLAGGLRGDETQYF.

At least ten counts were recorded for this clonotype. CDR3 residues: CASRGIGTLSYNEQFF. DNA for the CDR3: TGTGCCAGCAGGGGGATAGGGACTTTATCCTACAATGAGCAGTTCTTC. This sequence joins TRBV6-2 or TRBV6-3 and TRBJ2-1, with D perhaps TRBD2 (6 bases). V lost 6 bases and J lost 1, with 16 bases in between. Germline V gene sequence: CDR1 MNHEY, CDR2 SVGEGT. This CDR3 comprises 16 residues.

The CDR3 sequence: CATDGGQNTEAFF. The CDR3, as DNA: TGTGCCACCGATGGGGGCCAAAACACTGAAGCTTTCTTT. The chain couples TRBV10-3 to TRBJ1-1; D is possibly TRBD1 (6 bases). Germline V gene data show CDR1 as ENHRY and CDR2 as SYGVKD. Deletions cut 10 bases from V and 2 bases from J, with 14 bases between. The CDR3 sequence is 13 residues long.

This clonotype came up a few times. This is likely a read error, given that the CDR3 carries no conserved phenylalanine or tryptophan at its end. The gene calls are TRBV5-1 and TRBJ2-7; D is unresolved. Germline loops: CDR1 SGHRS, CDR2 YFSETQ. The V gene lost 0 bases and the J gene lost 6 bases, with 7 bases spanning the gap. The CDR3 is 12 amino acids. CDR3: CASSLGGGEQYL. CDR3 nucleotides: TGCGCCAGCAGCTTGGGAGGCGGCGAGCAGTACCTC.

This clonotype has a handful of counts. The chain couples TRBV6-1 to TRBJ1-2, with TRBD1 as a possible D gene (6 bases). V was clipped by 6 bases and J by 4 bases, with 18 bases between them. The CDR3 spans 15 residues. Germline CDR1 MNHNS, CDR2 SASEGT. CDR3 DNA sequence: TGTGCCAGCAGCCGAGATGGACAGTCGAGCTATGGCTACACCTTC. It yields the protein CASSRDGQSSYGYTF.

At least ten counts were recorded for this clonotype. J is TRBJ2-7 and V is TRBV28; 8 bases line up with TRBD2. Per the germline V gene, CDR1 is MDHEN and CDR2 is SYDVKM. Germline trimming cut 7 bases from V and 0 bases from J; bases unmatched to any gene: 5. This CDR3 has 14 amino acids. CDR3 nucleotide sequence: TGTGCCAGCAAACTAGCGGTTGGCTCCTACGAGCAGTACTTC. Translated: CASKLAVGSYEQYF.

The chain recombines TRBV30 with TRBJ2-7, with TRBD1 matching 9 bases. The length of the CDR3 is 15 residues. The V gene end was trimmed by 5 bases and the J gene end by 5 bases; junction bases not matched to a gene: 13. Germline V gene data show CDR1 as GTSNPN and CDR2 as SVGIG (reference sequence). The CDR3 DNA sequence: TGTGCCTGGGAGCCTACCGGGACAGGGCAACACGAGCAGTACTTC. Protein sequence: CAWEPTGTGQHEQYF.

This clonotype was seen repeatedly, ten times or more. The CDR3 loop is CASNPFGVTEAFF. CDR3 in DNA: TGTGCCAGCAACCCCTTTGGGGTCACTGAAGCTTTCTTT. The rearrangement joins TRBV7-9 to TRBJ1-1; no definite D call. The CDR3 contains 13 residues. Germline V gene sequence: CDR1 SEHNR, CDR2 FQNEAQ (reference sequence). Trimming took 7 bases from V and 4 from J, leaving 13 bases between them.

CDR3: CASSLVVYGELFF. The CDR3 DNA reads as TGTGCCAGCAGCTTGGTAGTATACGGGGAGCTGTTTTTT. The rearrangement uses TRBV5-5 and TRBJ2-2; D remains unclear. This CDR3 has 13 amino acids. The germline V gene has CDR1 SGHKS and CDR2 YYEKEE (reference sequence). The V and J ends lost 0 bases and 7 bases respectively, with 7 bases between them.

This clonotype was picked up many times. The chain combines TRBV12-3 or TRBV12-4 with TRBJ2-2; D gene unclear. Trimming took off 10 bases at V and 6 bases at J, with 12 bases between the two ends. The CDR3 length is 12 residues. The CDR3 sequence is CAIKGSSGELFF. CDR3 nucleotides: TGTGCCATCAAAGGAAGTTCCGGGGAGCTGTTTTTT.

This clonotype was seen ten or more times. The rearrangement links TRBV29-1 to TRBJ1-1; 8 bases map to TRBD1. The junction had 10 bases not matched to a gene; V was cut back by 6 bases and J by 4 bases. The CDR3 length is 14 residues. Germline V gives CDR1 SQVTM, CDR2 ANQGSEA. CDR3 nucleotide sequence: TGCAGCGTCTCACAGGGGGGAGGCGGCACTGAAGCTTTCTTT. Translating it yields CSVSQGGGGTEAFF. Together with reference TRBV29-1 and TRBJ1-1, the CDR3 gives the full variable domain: SAVISQKPSRDICQRGTSLTIQCQVDSQVTMMFWYRQQPGQSLTLIATANQGSEATYESGFVIDKFPISRPNLTFSTLTVSNMSPEDSSIYLCSVSQGGGGTEAFFGQGTRLTVV.

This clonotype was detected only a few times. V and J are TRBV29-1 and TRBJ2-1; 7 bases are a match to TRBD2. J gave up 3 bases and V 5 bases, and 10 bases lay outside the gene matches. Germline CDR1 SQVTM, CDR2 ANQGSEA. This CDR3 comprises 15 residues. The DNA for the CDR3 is TGCAGCGTTTATTTGGCGGGAGAAGTCTACAATGAGCAGTTCTTC. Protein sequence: CSVYLAGEVYNEQFF.

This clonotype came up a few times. The CDR3 region is CASSENPLGLVGFYEQYF. CDR3 nucleotide sequence: TGTGCCAGCAGTGAGAATCCTCTGGGACTAGTGGGATTCTACGAGCAGTACTTC. The chain has TRBV25-1 and TRBJ2-7, with TRBD2 matching over 8 bases. Trimming at V came to 3 bases and at J to 3 bases, leaving 16 bases not matched to a gene. CDR1 is MGHDK, CDR2 SYGVNS, per germline. The CDR3 loop spans 18 amino acids.

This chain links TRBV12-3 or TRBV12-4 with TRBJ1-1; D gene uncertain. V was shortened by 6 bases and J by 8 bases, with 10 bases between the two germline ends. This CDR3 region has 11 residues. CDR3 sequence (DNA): TGTGCCAGCAGAAAGAGGCAGGAAGCTTTCTTT. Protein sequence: CASRKRQEAFF.

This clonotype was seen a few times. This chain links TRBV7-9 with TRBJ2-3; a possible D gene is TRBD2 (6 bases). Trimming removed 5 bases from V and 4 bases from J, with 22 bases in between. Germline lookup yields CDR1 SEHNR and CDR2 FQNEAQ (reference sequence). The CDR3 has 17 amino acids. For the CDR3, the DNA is TGTGCCAGCAGCCTAACAAATAGCGGAGGGAGAGCAGATACGCAGTATTTT. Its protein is CASSLTNSGGRADTQYF.

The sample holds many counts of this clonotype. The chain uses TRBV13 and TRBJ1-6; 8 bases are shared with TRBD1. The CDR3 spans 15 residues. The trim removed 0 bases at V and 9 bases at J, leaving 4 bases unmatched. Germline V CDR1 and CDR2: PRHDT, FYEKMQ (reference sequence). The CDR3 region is CASSLGGQDVSPLHF. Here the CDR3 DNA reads TGTGCCAGCAGCTTAGGGGGACAGGATGTTTCACCCCTCCACTTT.

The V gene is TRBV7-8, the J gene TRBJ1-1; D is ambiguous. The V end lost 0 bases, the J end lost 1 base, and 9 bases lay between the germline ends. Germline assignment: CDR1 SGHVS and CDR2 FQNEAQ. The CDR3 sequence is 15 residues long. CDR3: CASSLARAGNTEAFF. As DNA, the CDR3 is TGTGCCAGCAGCTTAGCAAGGGCGGGGAACACTGAAGCTTTCTTT.

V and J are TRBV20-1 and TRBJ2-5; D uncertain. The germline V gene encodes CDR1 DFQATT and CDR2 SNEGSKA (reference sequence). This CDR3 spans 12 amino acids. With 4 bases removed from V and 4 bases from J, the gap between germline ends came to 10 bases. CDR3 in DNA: TGCAGTGCTAACCCTTTTCGAGAGACCCAGTACTTC. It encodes CSANPFRETQYF.

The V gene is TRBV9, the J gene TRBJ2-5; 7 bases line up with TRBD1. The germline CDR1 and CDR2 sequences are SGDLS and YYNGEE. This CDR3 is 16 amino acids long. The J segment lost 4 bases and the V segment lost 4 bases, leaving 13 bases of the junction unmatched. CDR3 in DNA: TGTGCCAGCAGCCCCTTACCGCTAAAGGGGGCAGAGACCCAGTACTTC. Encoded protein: CASSPLPLKGAETQYF. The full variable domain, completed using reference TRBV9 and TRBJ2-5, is DSGVTQTPKHLITATGQRVTLRCSPRSGDLSVYWYQQSLDQGLQFLIQYYNGEERAKGNILERFSAQQFPDLHSELNLSSLELGDSALYFCASSPLPLKGAETQYFGPGTRLLVL.

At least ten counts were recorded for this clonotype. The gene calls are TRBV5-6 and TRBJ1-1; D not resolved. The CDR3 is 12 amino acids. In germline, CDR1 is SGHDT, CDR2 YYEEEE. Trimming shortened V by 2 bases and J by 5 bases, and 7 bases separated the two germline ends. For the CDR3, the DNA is TGTGCCAGCAGCTTTATGGGGACTGAAGCTTTCTTT. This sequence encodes CASSFMGTEAFF.

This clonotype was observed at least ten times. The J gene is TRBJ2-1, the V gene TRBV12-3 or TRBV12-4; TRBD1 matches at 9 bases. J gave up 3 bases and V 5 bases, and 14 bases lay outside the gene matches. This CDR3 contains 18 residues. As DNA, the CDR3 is TGTGCCAGCAGTAACCTCTCGCCCGACAGGGGGAACTACAATGAGCAGTTCTTC. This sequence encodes CASSNLSPDRGNYNEQFF.

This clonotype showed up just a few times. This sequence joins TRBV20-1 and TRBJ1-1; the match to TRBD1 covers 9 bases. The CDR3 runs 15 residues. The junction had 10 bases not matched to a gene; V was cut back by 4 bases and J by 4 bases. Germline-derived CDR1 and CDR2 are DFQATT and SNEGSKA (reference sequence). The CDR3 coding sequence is TGCAGTGCTACAAGACAGGGGGTTTTCGGCACTGAAGCTTTCTTT. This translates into CSATRQGVFGTEAFF.